This T cell receptor beta chain was sequenced for a study of cytomegalovirus exposure and HLA in healthy donors. Study summary: Genotyping showed roughly 83% of fewer than 500 donors falling in the Caucasian-associated ancestry cluster.

CDR1 is SGHRS, CDR2 YFSETQ, per germline. CDR3 length: 17 residues. Unmatched junction bases numbered 17, after V lost 4 bases and J lost 4 bases. Primers included in the PCR were 60 Vbeta and 13 Jbeta primers. Libraries were prepared by immunoSEQ multiplex PCR; TCRdb keeps only in-frame clonotypes and omits some of them. The table shows some 130,000 clones, with approximately 80% occurring only once. Study conclusions and caveats: Through in vitro validation, three CMV-associated chains were shown to be specific for CMV antigens. Many donors shared some public TCRs, even though most TCR sequences were rare.

Likely unrecorded immune exposures existed in these nominally healthy donors. About this clone: Its antigen is not identified.

Sequenced sample: PBMCs. The J gene is TRBJ2-7, the V gene TRBV5-1, with 7 nucleotides matching TRBD1. This clonotype was sampled from a man aged 40-55 years in good health and CMV-seronegative. CDR3 DNA: TGCGCCAGCAGCCCATTCCCCTTGGGACAGAACCGATACGAGCAGTACTTC. Translated: CASSPFPLGQNRYEQYF.